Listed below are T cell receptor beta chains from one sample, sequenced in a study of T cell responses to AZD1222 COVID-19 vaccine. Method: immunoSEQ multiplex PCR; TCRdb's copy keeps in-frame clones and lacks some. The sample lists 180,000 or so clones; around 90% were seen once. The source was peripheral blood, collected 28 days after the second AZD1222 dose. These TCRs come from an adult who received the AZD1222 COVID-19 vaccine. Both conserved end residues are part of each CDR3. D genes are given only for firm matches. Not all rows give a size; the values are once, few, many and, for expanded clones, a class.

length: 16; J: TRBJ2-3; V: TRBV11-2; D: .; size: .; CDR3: CASSPPARNPTDTQYF; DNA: TGTGCCAGCAGCCCCCCAGCCCGCAACCCCACAGATACGCAGTATTTT
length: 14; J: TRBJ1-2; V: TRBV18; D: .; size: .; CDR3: CASSPDISIYGYTF; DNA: TGTGCCAGCTCCCCGGACATTTCAATTTATGGCTACACCTTC
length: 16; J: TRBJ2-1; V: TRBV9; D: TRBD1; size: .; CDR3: CASSPMGQSSYNEQFF; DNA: TGTGCCAGCAGCCCCATGGGACAGAGCTCCTACAATGAGCAGTTCTTC
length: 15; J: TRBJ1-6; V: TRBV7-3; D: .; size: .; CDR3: CASSEQGLSGSPLHF; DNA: TGTGCCAGCAGTGAACAGGGTCTGTCAGGGTCACCCCTCCACTTT
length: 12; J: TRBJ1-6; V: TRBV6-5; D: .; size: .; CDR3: CASSDGRSPLHF; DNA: TGTGCCAGCAGCGACGGACGATCACCCCTCCACTTT
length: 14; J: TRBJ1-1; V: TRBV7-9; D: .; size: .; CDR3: CASSYAALNTEAFF; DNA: TGTGCCAGCAGCTATGCAGCTTTAAACACTGAAGCTTTCTTT
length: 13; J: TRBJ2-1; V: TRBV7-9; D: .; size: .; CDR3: CASSFSGEGEQFF; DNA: TGTGCCAGCAGCTTCAGCGGTGAGGGTGAGCAGTTCTTC
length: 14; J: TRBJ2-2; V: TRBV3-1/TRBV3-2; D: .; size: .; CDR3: CASSQVSSAGELFF; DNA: TGTGCCAGCAGCCAAGTGTCGTCGGCCGGGGAGCTGTTTTTT
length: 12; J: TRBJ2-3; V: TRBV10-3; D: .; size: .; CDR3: CAISSTVETQYF; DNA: TGTGCCATCAGCTCGACAGTAGAGACGCAGTATTTT
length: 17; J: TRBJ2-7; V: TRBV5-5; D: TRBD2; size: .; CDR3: CASRFRGLAGESYEQYF; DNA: TGTGCCAGCCGGTTCCGGGGACTAGCGGGAGAGTCGTACGAGCAGTACTTC
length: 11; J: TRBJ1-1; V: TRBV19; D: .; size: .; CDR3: CASSNGGEAFF; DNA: TGTGCCAGTAGTAATGGGGGTGAAGCTTTCTTT
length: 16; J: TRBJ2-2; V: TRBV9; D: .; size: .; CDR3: CASSPRGQAGSGELFF; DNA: TGTGCCAGCAGCCCCCGGGGGCAGGCGGGGTCCGGGGAGCTGTTTTTT
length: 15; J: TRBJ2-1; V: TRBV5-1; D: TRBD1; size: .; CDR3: CASTVGTDTYNEQFF; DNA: TGCGCCAGCACAGTCGGGACAGACACCTACAATGAGCAGTTCTTC
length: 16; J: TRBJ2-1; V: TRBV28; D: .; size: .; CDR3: CASRPTSRSSYNEQFF; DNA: TGTGCCAGCAGGCCAACCAGCCGAAGCTCCTACAATGAGCAGTTCTTC
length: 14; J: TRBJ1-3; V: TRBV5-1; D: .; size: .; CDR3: CASSLSVSGNTIYF; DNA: TGCGCCAGCAGCTTATCAGTTTCTGGAAACACCATATATTTT
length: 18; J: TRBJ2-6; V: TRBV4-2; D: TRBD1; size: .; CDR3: CASSQGGQGLAGANVLTF; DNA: TGTGCCAGCAGCCAAGGGGGACAGGGTCTGGCTGGGGCCAACGTCCTGACTTTC
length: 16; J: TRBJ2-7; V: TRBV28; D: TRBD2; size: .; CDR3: CASSRTGLAGGREQYF; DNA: TGTGCCAGCAGCCGAACCGGGTTAGCGGGAGGGCGGGAGCAGTACTTC
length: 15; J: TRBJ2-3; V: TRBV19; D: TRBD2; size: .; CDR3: CASSFSGLYTDTQYF; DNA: TGTGCCAGTAGTTTTAGCGGGCTATACACAGATACGCAGTATTTT
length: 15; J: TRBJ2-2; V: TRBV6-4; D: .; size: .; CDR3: CASSVEAKNTGELFF; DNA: TGTGCCAGCAGTGTGGAGGCAAAGAACACCGGGGAGCTGTTTTTT
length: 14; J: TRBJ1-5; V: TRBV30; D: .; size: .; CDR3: CAWGRQSGNQPQHF; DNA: TGTGCCTGGGGCAGACAGTCCGGCAATCAGCCCCAGCATTTT
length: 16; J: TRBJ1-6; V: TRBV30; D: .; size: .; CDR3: CAWSAPGPMQYSPLHF; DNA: TGTGCCTGGAGTGCCCCAGGGCCGATGCAGTATTCACCCCTCCACTTT
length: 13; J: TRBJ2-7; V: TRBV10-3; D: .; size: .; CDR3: CATRAQGPYEQYF; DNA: TGTGCCACCCGAGCGCAGGGGCCCTACGAGCAGTACTTC
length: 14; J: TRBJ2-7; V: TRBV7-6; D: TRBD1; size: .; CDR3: CASSLAVQGDEQYF; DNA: TGTGCCAGCAGCTTAGCGGTCCAGGGGGACGAGCAGTACTTC
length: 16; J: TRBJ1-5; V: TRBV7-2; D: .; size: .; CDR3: CASSSPAGSQYQPQHF; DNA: TGTGCCAGCAGCTCACCAGCTGGCAGCCAGTATCAGCCCCAGCATTTT
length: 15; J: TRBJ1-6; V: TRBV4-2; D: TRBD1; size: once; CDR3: CASSQGQGSNSPLHF; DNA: TGTGCCAGCAGCCAAGGACAGGGGTCAAATTCACCCCTCCACTTT
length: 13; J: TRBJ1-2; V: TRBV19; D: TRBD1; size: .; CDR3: CASSIEAGGGYTF; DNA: TGTGCCAGTAGTATAGAGGCAGGGGGAGGCTACACCTTC
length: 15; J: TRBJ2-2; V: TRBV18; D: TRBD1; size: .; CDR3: CASSLQGWNTGELFF; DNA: TGTGCCAGCTCACTACAGGGGTGGAACACCGGGGAGCTGTTTTTT
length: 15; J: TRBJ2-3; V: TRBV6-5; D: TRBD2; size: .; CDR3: CASRDSGRETDTQYF; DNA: TGTGCCAGCAGGGATAGCGGGAGGGAAACAGATACGCAGTATTTT
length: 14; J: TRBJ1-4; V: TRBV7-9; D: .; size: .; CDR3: CASSLRAGNEKLFF; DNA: TGTGCCAGCAGCTTGAGGGCTGGGAATGAAAAACTGTTTTTT
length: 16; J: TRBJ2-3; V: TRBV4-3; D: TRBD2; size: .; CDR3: CASSARRTGGADTQYF; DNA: TGCGCCAGCAGCGCCCGCAGGACGGGGGGGGCAGATACGCAGTATTTT
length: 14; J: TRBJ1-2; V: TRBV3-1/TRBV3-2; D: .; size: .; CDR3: CASSQEGGAVGYTF; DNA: TGTGCCAGCAGCCAAGAAGGAGGGGCGGTCGGCTACACCTTC
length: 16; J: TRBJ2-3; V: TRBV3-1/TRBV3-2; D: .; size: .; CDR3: CASSHGGPRSTDTQYF; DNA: TGTGCCAGCAGCCATGGAGGGCCACGGAGCACAGATACGCAGTATTTT
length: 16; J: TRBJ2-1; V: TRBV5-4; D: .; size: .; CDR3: CASSSKGGTGNNEQFF; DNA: TGTGCCAGCAGCTCCAAGGGTGGGACTGGCAACAATGAGCAGTTCTTC
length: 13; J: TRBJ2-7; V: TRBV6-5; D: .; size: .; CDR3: CASTLAGQSEQYF; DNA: TGTGCCAGCACATTAGCCGGGCAGAGCGAGCAGTACTTC
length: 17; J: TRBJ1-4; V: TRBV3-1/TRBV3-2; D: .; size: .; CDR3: CASSQAWGRGVNEKLFF; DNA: TGTGCCAGCAGCCAAGCCTGGGGGAGGGGGGTTAATGAAAAACTGTTTTTT
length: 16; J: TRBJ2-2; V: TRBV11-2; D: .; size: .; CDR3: CASSLRGSWNTGELFF; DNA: TGTGCCAGCAGCTTACGGGGAAGTTGGAACACCGGGGAGCTGTTTTTT
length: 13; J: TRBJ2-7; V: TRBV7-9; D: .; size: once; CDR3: CASSAVVEDEQYF; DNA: TGTGCCAGCAGTGCGGTAGTCGAGGACGAGCAGTACTTC
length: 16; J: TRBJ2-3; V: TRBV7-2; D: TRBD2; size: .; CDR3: CASSLGLAGVADTQYF; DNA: TGTGCCAGCAGCCTGGGACTAGCGGGAGTAGCAGATACGCAGTATTTT
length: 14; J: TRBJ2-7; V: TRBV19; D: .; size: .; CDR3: CASQPQGGLSEQYF; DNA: TGTGCCTCCCAACCCCAGGGGGGCCTCTCCGAGCAGTACTTC
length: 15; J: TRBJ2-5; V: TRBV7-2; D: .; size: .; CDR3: CASSLGNREGETQYF; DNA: TGTGCCAGCAGCTTAGGGAACAGGGAGGGGGAGACCCAGTACTTC
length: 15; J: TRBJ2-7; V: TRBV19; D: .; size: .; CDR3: CARTTLDREDCEQYF; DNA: TGTGCCAGAACGACCCTAGACAGGGAGGACTGCGAGCAGTACTTC
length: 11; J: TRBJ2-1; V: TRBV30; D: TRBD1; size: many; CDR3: CAWSEVTGLVF; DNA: TGTGCCTGGAGTGAGGTGACAGGGCTGGTCTTC
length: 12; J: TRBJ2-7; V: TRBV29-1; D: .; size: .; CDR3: CSVSMADYEQYF; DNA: TGCAGCGTTTCGATGGCAGACTACGAGCAGTACTTC
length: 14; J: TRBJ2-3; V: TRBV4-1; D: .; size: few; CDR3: CASSQVIGLDTQYF; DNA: TGCGCCAGCAGCCAAGTTATAGGTTTGGATACGCAGTATTTT
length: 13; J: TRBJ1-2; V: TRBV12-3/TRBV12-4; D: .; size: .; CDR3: CASGPERHYGYTF; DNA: TGTGCCAGCGGACCAGAGCGTCACTATGGCTACACCTTC
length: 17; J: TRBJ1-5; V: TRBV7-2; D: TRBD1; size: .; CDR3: CASSRIGQGASNQPQHF; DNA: TGTGCCAGCAGCCGCATCGGACAGGGGGCTAGCAATCAGCCCCAGCATTTT
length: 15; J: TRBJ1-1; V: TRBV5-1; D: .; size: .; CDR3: CASGTGSGMNTEAFF; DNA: TGCGCCAGCGGGACGGGATCGGGCATGAACACTGAAGCTTTCTTT
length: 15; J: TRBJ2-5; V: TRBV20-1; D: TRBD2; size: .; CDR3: CSASLSSGRVETQYF; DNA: TGCAGTGCTAGTTTGTCTAGCGGGAGGGTAGAGACCCAGTACTTC
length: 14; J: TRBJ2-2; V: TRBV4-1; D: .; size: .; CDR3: CASSQDAVTGELFF; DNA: TGCGCCAGCAGCCAAGATGCGGTCACCGGGGAGCTGTTTTTT
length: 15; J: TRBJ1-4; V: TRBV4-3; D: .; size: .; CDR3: CASSLGNGYNEKLFF; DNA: TGCGCCAGCAGCCTTGGGAACGGCTATAATGAAAAACTGTTTTTT
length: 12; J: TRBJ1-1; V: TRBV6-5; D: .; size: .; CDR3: CASSYQGIEAFF; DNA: TGTGCCAGCAGTTATCAGGGGATTGAAGCTTTCTTT
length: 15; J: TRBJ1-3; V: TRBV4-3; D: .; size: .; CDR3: CASSQDSASGNTIYF; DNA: TGCGCCAGCAGCCAAGATTCCGCCTCTGGAAACACCATATATTTT
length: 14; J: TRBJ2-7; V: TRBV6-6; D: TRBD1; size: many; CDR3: CASSYYGQDYEQYF; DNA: TGTGCCAGCAGTTATTACGGACAGGACTACGAGCAGTACTTC
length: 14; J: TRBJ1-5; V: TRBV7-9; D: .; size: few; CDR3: CASSLGTVNQPQHF; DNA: TGTGCCAGCAGCTTAGGCACGGTAAATCAGCCCCAGCATTTT
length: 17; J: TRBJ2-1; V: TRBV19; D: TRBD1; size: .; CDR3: CASSIGSGQGRYNEQFF; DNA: TGTGCCAGTAGTATCGGATCGGGACAGGGGCGATACAATGAGCAGTTCTTC